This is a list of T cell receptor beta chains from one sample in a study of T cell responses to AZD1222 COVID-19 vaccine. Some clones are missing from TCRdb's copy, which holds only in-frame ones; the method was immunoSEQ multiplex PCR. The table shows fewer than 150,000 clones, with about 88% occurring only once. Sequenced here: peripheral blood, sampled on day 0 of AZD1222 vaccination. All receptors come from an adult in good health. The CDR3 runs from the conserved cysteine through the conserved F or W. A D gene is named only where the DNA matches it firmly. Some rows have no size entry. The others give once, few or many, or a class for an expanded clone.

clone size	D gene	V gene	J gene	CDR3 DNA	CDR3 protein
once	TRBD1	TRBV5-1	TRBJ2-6	TGCGCCAGCGGGGACAGGGGATCTGGGGCCAACGTCCTGACTTTC	CASGDRGSGANVLTF
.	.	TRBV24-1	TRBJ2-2	TGTGCCACCAGTGATTGGGATACGGGAGGGGGCCCCGACACCGGGGAGCTGTTTTTT	CATSDWDTGGGPDTGELFF
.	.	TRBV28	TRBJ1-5	TGTGCCAGCGGGAGAGGATCGCCCCAGCATTTT	CASGRGSPQHF
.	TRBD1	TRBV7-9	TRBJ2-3	TGTGCCAGCGCAACAGGGGATTGGGAAGATACGCAGTATTTT	CASATGDWEDTQYF
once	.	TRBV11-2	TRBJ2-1	TGTGCCAGCAGCTTCTATTCCGGGCCCCACAATGAGCAGTTCTTC	CASSFYSGPHNEQFF
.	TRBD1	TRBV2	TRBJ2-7	TGTGCCAGCAGTATTTCGGGACAGGGGGCCTACGAGCAGTACTTC	CASSISGQGAYEQYF
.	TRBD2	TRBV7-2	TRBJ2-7	TGTGCCAGCAGCCTCTCCCTAGCGGGAGCTACCGAGCAGTACTTC	CASSLSLAGATEQYF
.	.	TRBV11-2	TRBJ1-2	TGTGCCAGCAGCACCAACAGGGTTAACTATGGCTACACCTTC	CASSTNRVNYGYTF
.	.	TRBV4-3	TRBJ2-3	TGCGCCAGCAGCCAGGAGGGAAGCACAGATACGCAGTATTTT	CASSQEGSTDTQYF
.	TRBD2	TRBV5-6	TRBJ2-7	TGTGCCAGCAGCACATTACTAGCGGGAGGCTACGAGCAGTACTTC	CASSTLLAGGYEQYF
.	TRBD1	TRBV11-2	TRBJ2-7	TGTGCCAGCAGCTATGGGACAGGCACCTACGAGCAGTACTTC	CASSYGTGTYEQYF
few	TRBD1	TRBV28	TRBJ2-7	TGTGCCAGCAGTTCTCCGGGACAGGGGTCATACGAGCAGTACTTC	CASSSPGQGSYEQYF
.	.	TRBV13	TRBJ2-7	TGTGCCAGCAGCGCCCCTTCGACAGCATCCTACGAGCAGTACTTC	CASSAPSTASYEQYF
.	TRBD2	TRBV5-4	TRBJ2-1	TGTGCCAGCAGCTTGGGCGGGGGGGCCTGGAATGAGCAGTTCTTC	CASSLGGGAWNEQFF
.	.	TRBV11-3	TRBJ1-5	TGTGCCAGCAGCCTGGGGGCAGATCAGCCCCAGCATTTT	CASSLGADQPQHF
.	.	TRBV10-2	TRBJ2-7	TGCGCCAGCAAGAACGGACTCTCCTACGAGCAGTACTTC	CASKNGLSYEQYF
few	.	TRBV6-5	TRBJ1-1	TGTGCCAGCAGTCTTATTGGTGGGAGGGGAGCTTTCTTT	CASSLIGGRGAFF
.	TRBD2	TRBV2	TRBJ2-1	TGTGCCAGCAGCCGGACTAGCGGTGACAATGAGCAGTTCTTC	CASSRTSGDNEQFF
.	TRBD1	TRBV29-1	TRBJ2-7	TGCAGCGCTACGGGACAGGAGTCCTACGAGCAGTACTTC	CSATGQESYEQYF
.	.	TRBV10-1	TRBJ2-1	TGCGCCAGCAGTGAAGGGGAAAGCTCCTACAATGAGCAGTTCTTC	CASSEGESSYNEQFF
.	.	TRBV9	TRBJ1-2	TGTGCCAGCAGCGTAGGCGTAAATGAAGGCTACACCTTC	CASSVGVNEGYTF
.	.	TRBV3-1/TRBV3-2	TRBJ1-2	TGTGCCAGCAGCCAAGATCGAGGGGAGGGCTACACCTTC	CASSQDRGEGYTF
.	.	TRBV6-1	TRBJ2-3	TGTGCCAGCAGTGAAGAACGAGCAGATACGCAGTATTTT	CASSEERADTQYF